The 10 T cell receptor beta chains reported below all come from one sample, sequenced in a study of shared clonotypes between healthy human individuals (dated by TCRdb to about 2020). The library was generated by the immunoSEQ multiplex PCR assay. TCRdb stores this immuneACCESS table with in-frame sequences only. Part of the clones is absent; in the studies checked, under half of the shortfall reflects unresolved V genes, and no reason is known for the rest. This sample comprises 470,000 or so clones, more than 65% of them detected only once. About 13% of the sample rests with the top ten. Sequenced input: PBMCs. Every receptor here comes from a woman in her thirties or forties in good health. Some clones in this sample may be carry-over from other donors' samples.

This rearrangement joins TRBV30 to TRBJ2-5; TRBD2 might be the D (6 bases). The V gene's germline CDR1 is GTSNPN and CDR2 SVGIG (reference sequence). The CDR3 covers 11 residues. Trimming pared 7 bases from V and 1 base from J, leaving 7 bases between. CDR3: CAFGGQETQYF. CDR3 nucleotides: TGTGCCTTCGGGGGCCAAGAGACCCAGTACTTC.

About this clone: This sample also contains other DNA sequences that code for the same CDR3. The V and J genes are TRBV6-6 and TRBJ2-7, with no clear D. Trimming removed 11 bases at V and 3 bases at J, with 11 bases between. The CDR3 totals 11 residues. Germline loops: CDR1 MNHNY, CDR2 SVGAGI (reference sequence). The CDR3 sequence is CAVRGNYEQYF. CDR3 nucleotide sequence: TGTGCCGTCCGTGGTAACTACGAGCAGTACTTC.

This clone has a handful of counts. The chain has TRBV30 and TRBJ1-1; no clear D gene. V lost 4 bases to trimming and J lost 3 bases, with 12 bases between them. The CDR3 sequence is 13 residues long. CDR1 and CDR2 from the germline V gene are GTSNPN and SVGIG (reference sequence). The CDR3 spells CAWTTSADTEAFF. CDR3 coding DNA: TGTGCCTGGACTACAAGCGCGGACACTGAAGCTTTCTTT.

V gene TRBV9 combines with J gene TRBJ1-2; 8 positions match TRBD1. Trimming at V came to 4 bases and at J to 6 bases, leaving 14 bases not matched to a gene. CDR1 and CDR2 from the germline V gene are SGDLS and YYNGEE. This CDR3 is built from 16 residues. The CDR3 here is CASSSIGTGFPHGYTF. The CDR3 DNA reads as TGTGCCAGCAGCTCAATAGGGACAGGCTTTCCCCATGGCTACACCTTC.

This rearrangement joins TRBV5-1 to TRBJ1-2, with 7 bases that match TRBD1. The ends lost 0 bases at V and 3 bases at J; junction bases unmatched: 5. Looked up from germline, CDR1 is SGHRS and CDR2 is YFSETQ. The CDR3 is 15 residues long. The CDR3 bases are TGCGCCAGCAGCTTGGGGACAGGCAGACACTATGGCTACACCTTC. It encodes CASSLGTGRHYGYTF.

The J gene is TRBJ1-1, the V gene TRBV15; D gene unclear. V lost 0 bases, J lost 11 bases, and 10 bases lay in between. This CDR3 has 12 amino acids. Germline loops: CDR1 LNHNV, CDR2 YYDKDF (reference sequence). The CDR3 coding sequence is TGTGCCACCAGCAGAGATGACCGAAGGGCTTTCTTT. Its protein is CATSRDDRRAFF.

This chain links TRBV5-4 with TRBJ2-5; weak D call: TRBD1 (6 bases). Germline CDR1 reads SGHNT; CDR2 reads YYREEE (reference sequence). The V gene lost 0 bases and the J gene lost 6 bases, with 15 bases spanning the gap. The length of the CDR3 is 15 residues. CDR3 loop: CASSLASGGGKTQYF. CDR3 coding DNA: TGTGCCAGCAGCTTGGCCTCTGGGGGCGGCAAGACCCAGTACTTC. Filled out from reference TRBV5-4 and TRBJ2-5, the complete variable domain reads ETGVTQSPTHLIKTRGQQVTLRCSSQSGHNTVSWYQQALGQGPQFIFQYYREEENGRGNFPPRFSGLQFPNYSSELNVNALELDDSALYLCASSLASGGGKTQYFGPGTRLLVL.

This clone has only one observation. A far more abundant clone sits one base away, making this likely a read error. This chain joins TRBV11-1 and TRBJ2-6; weak D call: TRBD1 (5 bases). The germline CDR1 and CDR2 sequences are SGHAT and FQDESV (reference sequence). The CDR3 totals 16 residues. This chain's CDR3 is CASSPGQGNGTNVLTF. The CDR3 bases are TGTGCCAGCAGCCCGGGCCAGGGTAATGGGACCAACGTCCTGACTTTC.

CDR3 protein: CAIRQGTGLSEAFF. As DNA, the CDR3 is TGTGCCATCAGACAGGGGACAGGGCTTAGTGAAGCTTTCTTT. The rearrangement joins TRBV10-3 to TRBJ1-1; 9 nucleotides match TRBD1. The CDR3 is 14 residues long. Germline V lookup: CDR1 ENHRY, CDR2 SYGVKD. Unmatched junction bases numbered 9, after V lost 6 bases and J lost 7 bases.

In DNA, the CDR3 is TGTGCCAGCAGTTCAACGCAGATCCCGGCAACTAATGAAAAACTGTTTTTT. Translating gives CASSSTQIPATNEKLFF. The chain recombines TRBV28 with TRBJ1-4, with unresolved D. The germline CDR1 and CDR2 sequences are MDHEN and SYDVKM. The V and J ends lost 4 bases and 0 bases respectively, with 15 bases between them. The CDR3 is made up of 17 amino acids.